A single sample gave rise to the 15 T cell receptor beta chains below, sequenced in a study of blood T cell repertoires in COVID-19. The table came from immunoSEQ multiplex PCR; TCRdb's copy has only in-frame clones and leaves some out. The sample lists about 28,000 clones; around 72% were seen once. The sequencing input was peripheral blood. Receptors originate from a boy aged 2 to 10 with active or convalescent COVID-19.

The chain employs TRBV28 and TRBJ1-6, with 8 nucleotides matching TRBD1. V gave up 8 bases and J gave up 8 bases; unmatched junction bases: 2. Germline V gives CDR1 MDHEN, CDR2 SYDVKM. There are 12 residues in the CDR3. CDR3 sequence: CASAGGHSPLHF. The CDR3 nucleotides are TGTGCCAGCGCAGGGGGCCATTCACCCCTCCACTTT. The full variable domain, its missing parts supplied by reference TRBV28 and TRBJ1-6, is DVKVTQSSRYLVKRTGEKVFLECVQDMDHENMFWYRQDPGLGLRLIYFSYDVKMKEKGDIPEGYSVSREKKERFSLILESASTNQTSMYLCASAGGHSPLHFGNGTRLTVT.

The chain recombines TRBV19 with TRBJ2-1, with a weak D call TRBD2 (5 bases). The CDR3 is 14 amino acids. Trimming pared 3 bases from V and 10 bases from J, leaving 16 bases between. Germline values: CDR1 LNHDA, CDR2 SQIVND (reference sequence). Here the CDR3 DNA reads TGTGCCAGTAGTATGGGCTACAAGGGAGAGGAGCAGTTCTTC. It codes for CASSMGYKGEEQFF.

This clone has just one count. V gene TRBV10-2 combines with J gene TRBJ1-5; the D is unclear. This CDR3 comprises 15 residues. Germline CDR1 and CDR2: WSHSY and SAAADI. V lost 7 bases to trimming and J lost 4 bases, with 17 bases between them. The CDR3 sequence is CASTRGDMANQPQHF. The DNA for the CDR3 is TGCGCCAGCACCCGAGGAGATATGGCAAATCAGCCCCAGCATTTT.

The rearrangement uses TRBV5-5 and TRBJ2-3; D remains ambiguous. The CDR3 covers 15 residues. With 4 bases removed from V and 2 bases from J, the gap between germline ends came to 14 bases. Germline loops: CDR1 SGHKS, CDR2 YYEKEE (reference sequence). In DNA form, the CDR3 reads TGTGCCAGCAGCCACCTACTCCCTAACACAGATACGCAGTATTTT. This translates into CASSHLLPNTDTQYF.

The chain combines TRBV27 with TRBJ2-1; weak D call: TRBD2 (5 bases). Trimming removed 1 base from V and 15 bases from J, with 16 bases in between. In germline, CDR1 is MNHEY, CDR2 SMNVEV (reference sequence). The CDR3 is made up of 13 amino acids. CDR3 residues: CASSLYPEELGFF. CDR3 sequence (DNA): TGTGCCAGCAGTTTATATCCGGAGGAATTAGGGTTCTTC.

This clone was detected once. The DNA is omitted, as the CDR3 cannot be located on it reliably, and the CDR3 follows TCRdb's listing. V usage is TRBV13 and J usage is TRBJ2-5; the tabulated D call, TRBD2, remains unverified against the DNA. CDR1 and CDR2 (germline): PRHDT, FYEKMQ (reference sequence). The CDR3 comprises 16 residues, both ends counted. The chain's CDR3 is CASSLVLGTGQETQYF.

J is TRBJ2-7 and V is TRBV19; a weak D match, TRBD1 (6 bases). CDR1 LNHDA and CDR2 SQIVND come from the germline V gene (reference sequence). Trimming shortened V by 4 bases and J by 1 base, and 14 bases separated the two germline ends. The CDR3 has 15 residues. The CDR3 DNA reads as TGTGCCAGTAGTACCACCGGGACACGGTCCTACGAGCAGTACTTC. The encoded protein is CASSTTGTRSYEQYF.

In its sample, this clone was seen a few times. CDR3 sequence: CATRGYVEGSAEKLFF. The CDR3 nucleotides are TGTGCCACGCGAGGGTATGTGGAAGGGTCAGCTGAAAAACTGTTTTTT. This sequence joins TRBV18 and TRBJ1-4; D call uncertain. CDR1 KGHSH and CDR2 LQKENI come from the germline V gene. Deletions cut 10 bases from V and 7 bases from J, with 25 bases between. This CDR3 is built from 16 residues.

The chain couples TRBV6-6 to TRBJ2-7; weak D call: TRBD2 (5 bases). The V gene lost 5 bases and the J gene lost 4 bases, with 15 bases spanning the gap. Germline CDR1 and CDR2: MNHNY and SVGAGI (reference sequence). This CDR3 has 14 amino acids. The CDR3 loop is CASSLNSGFYEQYV. DNA for the CDR3: TGTGCCAGCAGTCTTAACTCGGGATTTTACGAGCAGTACGTC.

This CDR3 reads CASSELAGGWTEQFF. CDR3 sequence (DNA): TGTGCCAGCAGCGAACTAGCGGGAGGGTGGACTGAGCAGTTCTTC. The chain joins TRBV7-2 to TRBJ2-1; 13 positions agree with TRBD2. The V segment lost 5 bases and the J segment 9 bases; nucleotides outside the gene matches: 7. CDR1 is SGHTA and CDR2 is FQGNSA in the germline V gene. This CDR3 is built from 15 residues.

The chain is built from TRBV3-1 (or the pseudogene TRBV3-2) and TRBJ2-1; no clear D. Per the germline V gene, CDR1 is LGHDT and CDR2 is YNNKEL (reference sequence). The ends were cut back, 1 base at V and 8 bases at J, with 9 bases in the middle. This CDR3 is built from 13 residues. The CDR3 here is CASSQGPNYEQFF. In nucleotides, the CDR3 is TGTGCCAGCAGCCAAGGCCCAAACTATGAGCAGTTCTTC.

This clone has a single count. The chain recombines TRBV27 with TRBJ1-2, with 9 bases matching TRBD1. The length of the CDR3 is 16 residues. Germline loops: CDR1 MNHEY, CDR2 SMNVEV (reference sequence). V dropped 6 bases and J dropped 4; count of bases not matched to a gene: 12. The CDR3: CASSVQGTGRLYGYTF. The CDR3 DNA follows: TGTGCCAGCAGCGTTCAGGGGACAGGGCGCCTCTATGGCTACACCTTC.

The chain uses TRBV27 and TRBJ1-1; D unresolved. Trimming stripped 0 bases from V and 6 bases from J, with 11 bases between. CDR1 MNHEY and CDR2 SMNVEV come from the germline V gene (reference sequence). This CDR3 region has 14 residues. Here the CDR3 reads CASSLSFPSAEAFF. For the CDR3, the DNA is TGTGCCAGCAGTTTATCTTTCCCCAGTGCTGAAGCTTTCTTT.

V usage is TRBV18 and J usage is TRBJ1-2, with D possibly being TRBD1 (5 bases). Looked up from germline, CDR1 is KGHSH and CDR2 is LQKENI. The CDR3 runs to 16 residues. With 2 bases removed from V and 8 bases from J, the gap between germline ends came to 21 bases. The CDR3, as DNA: TGTGCCAGCTCACCAGGAGGGACCGCGCGCTCTGGAGGCTACACCTTC. It is translated as CASSPGGTARSGGYTF.

V gene TRBV18 combines with J gene TRBJ2-7; D ambiguous. This CDR3 has 14 residues. The germline V gene has CDR1 KGHSH and CDR2 LQKENI. V dropped 6 bases and J dropped 5 bases, with 17 bases sitting between them. In DNA, the CDR3 is TGTGCCAGCTCGCCCTTTATAGTGGTGAACGAGCAGTACTTC. It translates to CASSPFIVVNEQYF.